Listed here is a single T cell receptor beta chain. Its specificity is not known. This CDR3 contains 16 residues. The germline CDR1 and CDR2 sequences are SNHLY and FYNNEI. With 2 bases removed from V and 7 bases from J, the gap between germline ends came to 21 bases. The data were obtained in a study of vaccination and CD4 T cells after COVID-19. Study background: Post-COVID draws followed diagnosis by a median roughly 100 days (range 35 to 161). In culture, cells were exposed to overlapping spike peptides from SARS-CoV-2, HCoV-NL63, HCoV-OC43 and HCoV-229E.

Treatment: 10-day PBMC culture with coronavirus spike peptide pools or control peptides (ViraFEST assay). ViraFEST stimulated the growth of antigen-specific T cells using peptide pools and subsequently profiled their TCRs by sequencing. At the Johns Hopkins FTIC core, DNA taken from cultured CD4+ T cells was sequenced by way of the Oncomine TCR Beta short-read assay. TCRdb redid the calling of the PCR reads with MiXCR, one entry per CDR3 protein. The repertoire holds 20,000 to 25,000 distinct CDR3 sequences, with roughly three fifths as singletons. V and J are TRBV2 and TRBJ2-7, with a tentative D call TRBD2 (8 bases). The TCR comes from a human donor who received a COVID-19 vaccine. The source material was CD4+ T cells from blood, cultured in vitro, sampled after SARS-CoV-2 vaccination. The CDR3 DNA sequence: TGTGCCAGCAGTGAATTACGGGGACTAGGGGGCGGAGAGCAGTACTTC. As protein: CASSELRGLGGGEQYF. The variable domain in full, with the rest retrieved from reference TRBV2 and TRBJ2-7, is EPEVTQTPSHQVTQMGQEVILRCVPISNHLYFYWYRQILGQKVEFLVSFYNNEISEKSEIFDDQFSVERPDGSNFTLKIRSTKLEDSAMYFCASSELRGLGGGEQYFGPGTRLTVT.